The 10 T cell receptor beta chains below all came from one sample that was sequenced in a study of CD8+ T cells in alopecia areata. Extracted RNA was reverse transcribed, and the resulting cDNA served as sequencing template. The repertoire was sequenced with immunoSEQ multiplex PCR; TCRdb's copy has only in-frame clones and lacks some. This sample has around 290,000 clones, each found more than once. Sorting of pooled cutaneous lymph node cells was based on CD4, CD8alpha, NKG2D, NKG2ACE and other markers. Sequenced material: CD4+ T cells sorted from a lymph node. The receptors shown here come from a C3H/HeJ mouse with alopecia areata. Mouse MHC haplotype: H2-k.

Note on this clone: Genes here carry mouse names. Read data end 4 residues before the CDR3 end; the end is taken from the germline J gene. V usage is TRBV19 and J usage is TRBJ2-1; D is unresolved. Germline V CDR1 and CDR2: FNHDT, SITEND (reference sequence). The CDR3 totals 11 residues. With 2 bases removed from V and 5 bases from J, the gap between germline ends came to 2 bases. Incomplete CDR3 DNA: TGTGCCAGCAGTATGGATGCT. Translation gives CASSMDA. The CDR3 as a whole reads CASSMDAEQFF.

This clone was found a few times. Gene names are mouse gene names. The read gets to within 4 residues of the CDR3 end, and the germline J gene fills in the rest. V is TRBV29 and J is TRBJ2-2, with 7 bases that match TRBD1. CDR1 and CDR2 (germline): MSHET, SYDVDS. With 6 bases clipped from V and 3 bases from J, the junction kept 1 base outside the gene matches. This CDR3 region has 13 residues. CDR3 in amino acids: CASRQGDTGQLYF. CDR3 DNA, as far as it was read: TGTGCTAGCAGGCAGGGGGACACCGGG.

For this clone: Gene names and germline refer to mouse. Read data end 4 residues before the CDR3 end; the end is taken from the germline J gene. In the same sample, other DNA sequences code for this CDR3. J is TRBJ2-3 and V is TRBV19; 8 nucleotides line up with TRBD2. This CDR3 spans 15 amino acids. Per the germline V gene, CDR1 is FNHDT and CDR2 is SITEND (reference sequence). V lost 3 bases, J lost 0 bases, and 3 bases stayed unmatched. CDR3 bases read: TGTGCCAGCAGTACAACTGGGGGTAGTGCAGAA. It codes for CASSTTGGSAE. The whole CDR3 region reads CASSTTGGSAETLYF.

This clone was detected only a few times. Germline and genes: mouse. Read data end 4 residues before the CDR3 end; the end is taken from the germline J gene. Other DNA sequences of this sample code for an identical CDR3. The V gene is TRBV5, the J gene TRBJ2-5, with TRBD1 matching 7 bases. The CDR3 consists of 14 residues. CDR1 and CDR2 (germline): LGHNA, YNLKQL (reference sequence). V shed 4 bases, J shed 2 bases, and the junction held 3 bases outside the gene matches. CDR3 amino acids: CASSPTGIQDTQYF. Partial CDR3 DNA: TGTGCCAGCAGCCCGACAGGGATCCAAGAC.

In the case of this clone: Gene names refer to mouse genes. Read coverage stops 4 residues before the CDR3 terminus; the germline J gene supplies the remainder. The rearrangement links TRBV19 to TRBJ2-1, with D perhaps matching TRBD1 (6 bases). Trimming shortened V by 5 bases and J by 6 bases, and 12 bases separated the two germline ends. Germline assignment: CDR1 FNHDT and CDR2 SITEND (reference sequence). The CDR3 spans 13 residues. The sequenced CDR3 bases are TGTGCCAGCAGCCTACAGGGATTTGCT. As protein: CASSLQGFA. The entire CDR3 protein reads CASSLQGFAEQFF.

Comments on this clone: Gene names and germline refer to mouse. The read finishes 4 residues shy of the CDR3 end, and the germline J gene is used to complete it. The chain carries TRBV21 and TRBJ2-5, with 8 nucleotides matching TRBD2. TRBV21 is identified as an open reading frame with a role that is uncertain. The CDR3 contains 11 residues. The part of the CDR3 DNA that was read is TGTGCGGGGGGGGCCGGCGAC. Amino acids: CAGGAGD. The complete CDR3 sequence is CAGGAGDTQYF.

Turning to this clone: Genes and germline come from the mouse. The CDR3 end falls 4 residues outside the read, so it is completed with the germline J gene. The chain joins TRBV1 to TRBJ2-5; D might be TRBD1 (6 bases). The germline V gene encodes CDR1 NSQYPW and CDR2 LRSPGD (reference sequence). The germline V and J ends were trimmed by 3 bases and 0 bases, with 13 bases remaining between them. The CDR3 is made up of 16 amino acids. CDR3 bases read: TGCACCTGCAGTGCTCTCGGGACAATTAACCAAGAC. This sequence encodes CTCSALGTINQD. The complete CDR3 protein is CTCSALGTINQDTQYF.

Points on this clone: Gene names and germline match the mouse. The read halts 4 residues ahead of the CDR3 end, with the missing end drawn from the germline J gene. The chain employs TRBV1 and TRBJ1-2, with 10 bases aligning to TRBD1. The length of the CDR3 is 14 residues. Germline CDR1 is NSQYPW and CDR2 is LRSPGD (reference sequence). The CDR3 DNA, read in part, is TGCACCTGCAGTGCAGAAGGGACAGGGGTC. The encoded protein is CTCSAEGTGV. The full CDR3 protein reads CTCSAEGTGVDYTF. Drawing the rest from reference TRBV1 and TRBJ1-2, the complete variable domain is VTLLEQNPRWRLVPRGQAVNLRCILKNSQYPWMSWYQQDLQKQLQWLFTLRSPGDKEVKSLPGADYLATRVTDTELRLQVANMSQGRTLYCTCSAEGTGVDYTFGSGTRLLVI.

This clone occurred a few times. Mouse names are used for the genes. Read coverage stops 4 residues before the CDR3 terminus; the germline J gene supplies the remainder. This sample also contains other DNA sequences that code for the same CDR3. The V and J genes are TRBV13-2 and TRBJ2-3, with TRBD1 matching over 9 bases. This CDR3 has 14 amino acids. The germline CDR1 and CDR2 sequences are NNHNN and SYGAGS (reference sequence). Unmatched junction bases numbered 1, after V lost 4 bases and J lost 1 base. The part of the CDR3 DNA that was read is TGTGCCAGCGGTCGACAGGGGGGTGCAGAA. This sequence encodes CASGRQGGAE. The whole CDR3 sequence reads CASGRQGGAETLYF.

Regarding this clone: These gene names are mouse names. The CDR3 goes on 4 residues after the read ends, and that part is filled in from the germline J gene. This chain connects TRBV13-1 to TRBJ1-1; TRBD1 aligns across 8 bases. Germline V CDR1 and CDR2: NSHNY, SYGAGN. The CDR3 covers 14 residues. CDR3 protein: CASSGPFDRGEVFF. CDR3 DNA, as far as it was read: TGTGCCAGCAGTGGCCCCTTCGACAGGGGA.